These T cell receptor beta chains were read from a single sample in a study of beta chain features in type 1 diabetes. Produced via immunoSEQ multiplex PCR; TCRdb's table is partial and in-frame only. The sample shows 350,000 to 450,000 clones, approximately 15% of them seen only once. The sequenced sample was naive CD4+ T cells from blood. Receptors were obtained from a man younger than 40 in good health. Each CDR3 is given with its conserved first and last residue. Each record gives: J gene, D gene, V gene, clone size, CDR3 protein, CDR3 DNA. A D gene is named only where the DNA matches it firmly. Rows give clone size only sometimes, using once, few, many, or a class for an expanded clone.

j_call: TRBJ2-1
d_call: TRBD2
v_call: TRBV7-9
clone_size: -
cdr3_aa: CASSPVSGRVNEQFF
cdr3_nt: TGTGCCAGCAGCCCAGTTAGCGGGAGAGTGAATGAGCAGTTCTTC

j_call: TRBJ2-7
d_call: TRBD2
v_call: TRBV7-2
clone_size: -
cdr3_aa: CASSTQGLAGFHEQYF
cdr3_nt: TGTGCCAGCAGCACACAGGGACTAGCGGGGTTCCACGAGCAGTACTTC

j_call: TRBJ1-5
d_call: TRBD1
v_call: TRBV7-3
clone_size: few
cdr3_aa: CASSLTGTGGNQPQHF
cdr3_nt: TGTGCCAGCAGCTTAACCGGGACAGGGGGCAATCAGCCCCAGCATTTT

j_call: TRBJ2-1
d_call: -
v_call: TRBV10-3
clone_size: few
cdr3_aa: CAIRGDFALNNEQFF
cdr3_nt: TGTGCCATCAGGGGGGACTTCGCCCTAAACAATGAGCAGTTCTTC

j_call: TRBJ2-3
d_call: -
v_call: TRBV7-2
clone_size: -
cdr3_aa: CASSLSGGPDTQYF
cdr3_nt: TGTGCCAGCAGCTTATCAGGGGGGCCAGATACGCAGTATTTT

j_call: TRBJ2-7
d_call: TRBD2
v_call: TRBV5-6
clone_size: -
cdr3_aa: CASSSSGRLYEQYF
cdr3_nt: TGTGCCAGCAGCTCTAGCGGGAGACTTTACGAGCAGTACTTC

j_call: TRBJ2-5
d_call: TRBD1
v_call: TRBV5-4
clone_size: -
cdr3_aa: CASSFRDSQETQYF
cdr3_nt: TGTGCCAGCAGCTTTCGGGACAGTCAAGAGACCCAGTACTTC

j_call: TRBJ1-3
d_call: -
v_call: TRBV29-1
clone_size: few
cdr3_aa: CSVEWAGGNTIYF
cdr3_nt: TGCAGCGTTGAGTGGGCCGGTGGAAACACCATATATTTT

j_call: TRBJ2-1
d_call: -
v_call: TRBV5-4
clone_size: few
cdr3_aa: CASSLTARDEQFF
cdr3_nt: TGTGCCAGCAGCTTAACAGCAAGGGATGAGCAGTTCTTC

j_call: TRBJ1-5
d_call: -
v_call: TRBV9
clone_size: few
cdr3_aa: CASTTGPDNQPQHF
cdr3_nt: TGTGCCAGCACAACAGGGCCTGACAATCAGCCCCAGCATTTT

j_call: TRBJ2-2
d_call: -
v_call: TRBV7-9
clone_size: few
cdr3_aa: CASSLVRGTGELFF
cdr3_nt: TGTGCCAGCAGCTTAGTCAGGGGTACCGGGGAGCTGTTTTTT